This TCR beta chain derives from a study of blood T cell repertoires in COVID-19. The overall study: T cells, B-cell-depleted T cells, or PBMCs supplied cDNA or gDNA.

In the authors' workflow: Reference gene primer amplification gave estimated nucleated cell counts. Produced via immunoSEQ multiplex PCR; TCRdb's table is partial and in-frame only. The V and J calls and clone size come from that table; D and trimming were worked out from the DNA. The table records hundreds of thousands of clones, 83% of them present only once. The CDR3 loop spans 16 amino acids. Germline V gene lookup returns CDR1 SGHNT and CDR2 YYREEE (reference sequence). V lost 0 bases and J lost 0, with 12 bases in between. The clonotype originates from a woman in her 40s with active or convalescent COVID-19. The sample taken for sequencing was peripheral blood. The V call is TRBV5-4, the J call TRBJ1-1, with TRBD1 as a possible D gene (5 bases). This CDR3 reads CASSLDPGIMNTEAFF. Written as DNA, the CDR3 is TGTGCCAGCAGCTTGGACCCAGGGATCATGAACACTGAAGCTTTCTTT.